This is a list of T cell receptor beta chains from one sample in a study of blood T cell repertoires in COVID-19. Sequencing was performed with immunoSEQ multiplex PCR; in TCRdb, only in-frame clones are kept and a portion is missing. The sample lists roughly 80,000 clones, about 76% occurring once. The sequenced sample consisted of peripheral blood. The receptors were gathered from a man older than 75 with acute or convalescent COVID-19. Each CDR3 is given with its conserved first and last residue. The order of the fields is V gene, J gene, D gene, clone size, CDR3 DNA, CDR3 protein. A D gene is named only where the DNA matches it firmly. Clone size appears in some rows only: once, few, many, or a class for an expanded clone.

>TRBV5-4|TRBJ1-1|TRBD1|-
TGTGCCAGCAGCCGAGGGGGCTTAGGGGACACTGAAGCTTTCTTT
CASSRGGLGDTEAFF
>TRBV2|TRBJ2-5|-|once
TGTGCCAGCAGTGAAAAGGGGTTATCACAAGAGACCCAGTACTTC
CASSEKGLSQETQYF
>TRBV9|TRBJ2-6|-|-
TGTGCCAGCAGCGTAGCTACAGGAAGCTCTGGGGCCAACGTCCTGACTTTC
CASSVATGSSGANVLTF
>TRBV5-1|TRBJ2-5|-|-
TGCGCCAGCAGCTTGGCCGGAGGGCGAGGCGAGACCCAGTACTTC
CASSLAGGRGETQYF
>TRBV28|TRBJ1-2|TRBD1|-
TGTGCCAGCAGTTCATCCTCCCAGGGGGCGTTCTATGGCTACACCTTC
CASSSSSQGAFYGYTF
>TRBV4-2|TRBJ2-7|-|-
TGTGCCAGCAGCCGTGACAGGCACGGATCCTACGAGCAGTACTTC
CASSRDRHGSYEQYF
>TRBV9|TRBJ2-1|TRBD1|-
TGTGCCAGCAACAAGGGACAGGGAAACTACAATGAGCAGTTCTTC
CASNKGQGNYNEQFF
>TRBV2|TRBJ2-3|TRBD2|-
TGTGCCAGCTCGGAGGAGGGACTAGCGGGAGGGTTTAATACGCAGTATTTT
CASSEEGLAGGFNTQYF
>TRBV9|TRBJ2-5|TRBD1|-
TGTGCCAGCAGCGTGTCACAGGGGGTGGGAGAGACCCAGTACTTC
CASSVSQGVGETQYF
>TRBV11-2|TRBJ1-6|TRBD1|-
TGTGCCAGCAGCTTCGCCGGGACAGGGCAATCACCCCTCCACTTT
CASSFAGTGQSPLHF
>TRBV7-2|TRBJ2-1|TRBD2|-
TGTGCCAGCAGCTTACAGAGCGGGAGAGGGACCTACAATGAGCAGTTCTTC
CASSLQSGRGTYNEQFF
>TRBV30|TRBJ1-5|-|-
TGTGCCTGGAGTGCAGGTCACGCTAGCAATCAGCCCCAGCATTTT
CAWSAGHASNQPQHF
>TRBV6-2/TRBV6-3|TRBJ1-4|-|-
TGTGCCAGCAGCCCCCTTTCCTTCGGGGAAAAACTGTTTTTT
CASSPLSFGEKLFF
>TRBV5-1|TRBJ1-3|-|-
TGCGCCAGCAGCTCCGATTCTTTAGACACCATATATTTT
CASSSDSLDTIYF
>TRBV2|TRBJ2-2|-|-
TGTGCCAGCAGTGAACAGCGAAACACCGGGGAGCTGTTTTTT
CASSEQRNTGELFF
>TRBV10-2|TRBJ1-2|TRBD1|-
TGCGCCAGCAGGACAGGGGGCGCAGGCTACACCTTC
CASRTGGAGYTF
>TRBV7-2|TRBJ2-2|TRBD2|-
TGTGCCAGCAGCTTCGCTAGCGGGACGACCGGGGAGCTGTTTTTT
CASSFASGTTGELFF
>TRBV3-1/TRBV3-2|TRBJ2-7|-|-
TGTGCCAGCAGCCAAGACCCCTCGCGAAACCACGCCTACGTGAAGTACTTC
CASSQDPSRNHAYVKYF
>TRBV7-9|TRBJ1-1|-|medium-sized
TGTGCCAGCAGCGCCCCAGGGCCGCCTGAAGCTTTCTTT
CASSAPGPPEAFF
>TRBV28|TRBJ1-2|-|-
TGTGCCAGCAGTCTTGACAGGAACTATGGCTACACCTTC
CASSLDRNYGYTF
>TRBV6-5|TRBJ1-5|TRBD1|-
TGTGCCAGCAGTCCCGACAGGGTAGGCCAGCCCCAGCATTTT
CASSPDRVGQPQHF
>TRBV2|TRBJ1-1|-|-
TGTGCCAGCAGTGTCCAGACTGAAGCTTTCTTT
CASSVQTEAFF
>TRBV5-1|TRBJ1-1|-|-
TGCGCCAGCAGCTTGAAGGGGCTTGTCACTGAAGCTTTCTTT
CASSLKGLVTEAFF
>TRBV28|TRBJ2-1|TRBD2|once
TGTGCCAGCAGTTTTTCTAGCGGGCCAAGCTCCTACAATGAGCAGTTCTTC
CASSFSSGPSSYNEQFF
>TRBV18|TRBJ1-2|-|once
TGTGCCAGCTCACCGCAGGGACACAACTATGGCTACACCTTC
CASSPQGHNYGYTF
>TRBV27|TRBJ2-1|TRBD2|-
TGTGCCAGCAGTTTATCGAGAGGACTAGCGGGAGCAAACAATGAGCAGTTCTTC
CASSLSRGLAGANNEQFF